The T cell receptor (beta chain) described here comes from a study of blood T cell repertoires in COVID-19. In the authors' methods: Estimates of nucleated cell counts were drawn from the amplification of reference gene primers. Libraries were prepared by immunoSEQ multiplex PCR; TCRdb keeps only in-frame clonotypes and omits some of them. The DNA gave D and trimming, while V, J and clone size come from that table. The table records more than 65,000 clones, approximately 82% of them present only once. Germline assignment: CDR1 SGHNT and CDR2 YENEEA. The CDR3 has 14 residues. Between the trimmed V and J ends, which lost 5 bases and 9 bases, there was a span of 17 bases.

The sequence was collected from a man aged 45-60 years with active COVID-19. The chain carries TRBV11-3 and TRBJ2-1; tentatively, D is TRBD1 (6 bases). Sequenced material: peripheral blood. CDR3 protein: CASSTRGQTLEQFF. CDR3 coding DNA: TGTGCCAGCAGCACGCGCGGACAGACCCTTGAGCAGTTCTTC. Variable domain in full (rest from reference TRBV11-3 and TRBJ2-1): EAGVVQSPRYKIIEKKQPVAFWCNPISGHNTLYWYLQNLGQGPELLIRYENEEAVDDSQLPKDRFSAERLKGVDSTLKIQPAELGDSAVYLCASSTRGQTLEQFFGPGTRLTVL.